This record looks at one T cell receptor beta chain sequence and its context. The antigen remains unidentified. The data were taken from a study of T cell responses to AZD1222 COVID-19 vaccine. Overall study findings and caveats: The CD4 TCRs associated with vaccination extended across spike and predominated at 160-218 and 743-854. Reportedly, close to half of spike-specific TCRs are directed against unmutated variant regions. Females made up more of the donors, who were largely white British, and clonal diversity may have come out too low. Without day 14 samples, only post-peak T cell repertoires were studied.

Germline V gives CDR1 SGHTA, CDR2 FQGNSA. The CDR3 runs to 13 residues. V lost 4 bases, J lost 7 bases, and 4 bases stayed unmatched. Repertoires were generated with immunoSEQ multiplex PCR, while TCRdb's copy carries only in-frame clones and drops some. The sample includes around 120,000 clones, approximately 92% of them seen just once. V and J are TRBV7-2 and TRBJ1-2; 9 positions match TRBD1. The receptor comes from an adult in good health. The sequencing used peripheral blood, collected on day 0 of AZD1222 vaccination. CDR3 bases: TGTGCCAGCAGCTATCGGACAGGGGCTGGCTACACCTTC. The encoded protein is CASSYRTGAGYTF.